This T cell receptor (beta chain) appears in the sequencing data of a study of shared clonotypes between healthy human individuals. This clone has a handful of counts. In germline, CDR1 is SNHLY, CDR2 FYNNEI. The V gene lost 4 bases and the J gene lost 1 base, with 13 bases spanning the gap. CDR3 length: 15 amino acids. Measured with immunoSEQ multiplex PCR; TCRdb has only the in-frame clones, and not every one. The repertoire includes more than 550,000 clones, 72% of them detected once, and under 2% sits in the top ten. The sequenced sample consisted of memory CD4+ T cells sorted from blood. As to subset: CD45RA-negative fraction. The rearrangement links TRBV2 to TRBJ1-1; D remains ambiguous. This sequence was found in a woman aged 25-40 years in good health. CDR3 in amino acids: CASSALGDKNTEAFF. The CDR3 DNA is TGTGCCAGCAGTGCCCTGGGTGACAAGAACACTGAAGCTTTCTTT.